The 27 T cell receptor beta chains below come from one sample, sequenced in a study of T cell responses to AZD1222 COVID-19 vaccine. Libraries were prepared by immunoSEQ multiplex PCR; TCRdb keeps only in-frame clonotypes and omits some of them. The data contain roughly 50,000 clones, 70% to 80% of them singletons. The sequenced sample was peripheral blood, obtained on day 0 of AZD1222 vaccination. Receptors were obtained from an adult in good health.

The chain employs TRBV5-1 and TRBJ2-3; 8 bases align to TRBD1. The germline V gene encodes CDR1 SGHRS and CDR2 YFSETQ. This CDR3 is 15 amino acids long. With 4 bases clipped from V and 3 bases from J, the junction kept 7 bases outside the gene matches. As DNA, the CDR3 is TGCGCCAGCAGCAATGGACAGGGACGAACAGATACGCAGTATTTT. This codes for CASSNGQGRTDTQYF.

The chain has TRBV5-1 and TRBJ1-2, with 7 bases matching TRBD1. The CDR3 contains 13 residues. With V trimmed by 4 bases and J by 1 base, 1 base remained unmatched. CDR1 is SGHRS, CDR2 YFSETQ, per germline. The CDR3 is CASSRDSNYGYTF. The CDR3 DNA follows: TGCGCCAGCAGCAGGGACAGTAACTATGGCTACACCTTC.

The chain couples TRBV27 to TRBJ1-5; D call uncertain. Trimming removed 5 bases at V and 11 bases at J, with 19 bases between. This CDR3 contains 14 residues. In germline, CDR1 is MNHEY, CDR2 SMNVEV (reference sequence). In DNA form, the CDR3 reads TGTGCCAGCAGTCAGCGGACTGGGAAATGGGCCCAGCATTTT. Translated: CASSQRTGKWAQHF.

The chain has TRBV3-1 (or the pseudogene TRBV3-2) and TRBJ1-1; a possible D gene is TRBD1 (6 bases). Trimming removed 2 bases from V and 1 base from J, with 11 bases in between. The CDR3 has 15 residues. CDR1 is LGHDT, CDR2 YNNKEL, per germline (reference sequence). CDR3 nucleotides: TGTGCCAGCAGCCAATTGAAACAGGGGAACACTGAAGCTTTCTTT. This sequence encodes CASSQLKQGNTEAFF.

The CDR3 coding sequence is TGCGCCAGCAGTCCGGCCGAGGGCGGCTATGGCTACACCTTC. Translated: CASSPAEGGYGYTF. The chain couples TRBV5-1 to TRBJ1-2; D is undetermined. V lost 5 bases, J lost 4 bases, and 15 bases lay in between. The CDR3 contains 14 residues. Germline assignment: CDR1 SGHRS and CDR2 YFSETQ.

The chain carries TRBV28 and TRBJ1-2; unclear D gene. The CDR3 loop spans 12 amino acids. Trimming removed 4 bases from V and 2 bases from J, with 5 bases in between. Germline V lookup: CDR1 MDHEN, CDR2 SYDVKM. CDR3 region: CASSSVNYGYTF. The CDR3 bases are TGTGCCAGCAGTTCAGTGAACTATGGCTACACCTTC.

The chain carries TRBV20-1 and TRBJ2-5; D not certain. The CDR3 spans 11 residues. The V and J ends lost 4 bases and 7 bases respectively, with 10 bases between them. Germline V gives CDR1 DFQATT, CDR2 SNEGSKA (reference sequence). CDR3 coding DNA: TGCAGTGCTACCCGGTCGGGGACCCAGTACTTC. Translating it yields CSATRSGTQYF.

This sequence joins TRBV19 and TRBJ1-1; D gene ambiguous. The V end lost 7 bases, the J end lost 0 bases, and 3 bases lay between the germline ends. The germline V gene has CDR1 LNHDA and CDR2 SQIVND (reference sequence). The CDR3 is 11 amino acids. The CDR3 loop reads CASMVNTEAFF. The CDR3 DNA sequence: TGTGCCAGTATGGTGAACACTGAAGCTTTCTTT. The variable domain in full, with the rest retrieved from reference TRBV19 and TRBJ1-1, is DGGITQSPKYLFRKEGQNVTLSCEQNLNHDAMYWYRQDPGQGLRLIYYSQIVNDFQKGDIAEGYSVSREKKESFPLTVTSAQKNPTAFYLCASMVNTEAFFGQGTRLTVV.

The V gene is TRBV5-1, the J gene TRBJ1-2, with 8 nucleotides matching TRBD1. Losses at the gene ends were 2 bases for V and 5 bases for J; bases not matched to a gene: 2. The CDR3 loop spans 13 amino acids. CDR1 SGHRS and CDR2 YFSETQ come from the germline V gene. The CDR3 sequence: CASSFGQGYGYTF. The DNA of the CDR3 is TGCGCCAGCAGCTTTGGACAGGGATATGGCTACACCTTC.

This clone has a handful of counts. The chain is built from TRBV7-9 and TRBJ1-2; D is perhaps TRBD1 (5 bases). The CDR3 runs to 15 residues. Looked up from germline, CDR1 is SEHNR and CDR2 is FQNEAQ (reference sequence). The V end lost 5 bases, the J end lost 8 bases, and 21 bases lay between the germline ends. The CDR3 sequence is CASSPRDRLAVGYTF. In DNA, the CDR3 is TGTGCCAGCAGCCCCCGGGACCGACTAGCGGTAGGCTACACCTTC.

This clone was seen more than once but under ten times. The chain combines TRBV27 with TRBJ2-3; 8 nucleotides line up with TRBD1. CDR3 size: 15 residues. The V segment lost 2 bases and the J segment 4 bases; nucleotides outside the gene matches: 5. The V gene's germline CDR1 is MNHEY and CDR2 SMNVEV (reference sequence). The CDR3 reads CASSLIGQGSDTQYF. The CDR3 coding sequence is TGTGCCAGCAGTTTAATAGGACAGGGCTCAGATACGCAGTATTTT.

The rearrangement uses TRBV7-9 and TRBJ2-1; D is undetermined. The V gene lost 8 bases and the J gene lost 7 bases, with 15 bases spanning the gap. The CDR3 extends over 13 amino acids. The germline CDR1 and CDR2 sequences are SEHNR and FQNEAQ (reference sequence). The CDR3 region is CASGKVTVNEQFF. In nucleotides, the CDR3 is TGTGCCAGCGGTAAGGTCACCGTAAATGAGCAGTTCTTC.

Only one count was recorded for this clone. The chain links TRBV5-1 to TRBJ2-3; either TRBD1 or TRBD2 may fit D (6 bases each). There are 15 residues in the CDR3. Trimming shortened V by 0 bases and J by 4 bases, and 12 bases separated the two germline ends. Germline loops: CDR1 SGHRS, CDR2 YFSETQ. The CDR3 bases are TGCGCCAGCAGCTTGGCTTCAGGGGAGGCAGATACGCAGTATTTT. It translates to CASSLASGEADTQYF.

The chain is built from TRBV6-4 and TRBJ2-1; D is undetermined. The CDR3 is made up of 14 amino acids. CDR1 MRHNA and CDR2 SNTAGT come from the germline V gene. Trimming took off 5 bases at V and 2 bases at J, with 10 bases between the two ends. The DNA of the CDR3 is TGTGCCAGCAGTCCGGACCGAGCCTACAATGAGCAGTTCTTC. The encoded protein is CASSPDRAYNEQFF.

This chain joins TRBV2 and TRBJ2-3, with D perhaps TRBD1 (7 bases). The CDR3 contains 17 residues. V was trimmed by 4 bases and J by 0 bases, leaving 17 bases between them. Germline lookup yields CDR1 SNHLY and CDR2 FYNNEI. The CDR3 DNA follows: TGTGCCAGCAGTGGGTCAGGGGGAGCGGGCAGCACAGATACGCAGTATTTT. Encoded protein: CASSGSGGAGSTDTQYF.

CDR3 in DNA: TGCGCCAGCAGCTTCGACAGTTTCTCTGGAAACACCATATATTTT. Amino acid sequence: CASSFDSFSGNTIYF. This chain links TRBV5-1 with TRBJ1-3; D perhaps matches TRBD1 (5 bases). The V end lost 2 bases, the J end lost 0 bases, and 9 bases lay between the germline ends. CDR3 length: 15 residues. Germline V gives CDR1 SGHRS, CDR2 YFSETQ.

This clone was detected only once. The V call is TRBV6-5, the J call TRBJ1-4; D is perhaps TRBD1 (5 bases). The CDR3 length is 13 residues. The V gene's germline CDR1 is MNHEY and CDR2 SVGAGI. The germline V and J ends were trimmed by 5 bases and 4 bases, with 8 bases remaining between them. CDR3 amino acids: CASSPGFNEKLFF. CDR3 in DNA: TGTGCCAGCAGTCCAGGGTTTAATGAAAAACTGTTTTTT.

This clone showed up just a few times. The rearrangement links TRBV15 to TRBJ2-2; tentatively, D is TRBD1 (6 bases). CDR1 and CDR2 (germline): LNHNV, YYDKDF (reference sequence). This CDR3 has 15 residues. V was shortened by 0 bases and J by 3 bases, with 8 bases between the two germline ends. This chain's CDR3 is CATSRDNRDTGELFF. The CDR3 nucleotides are TGTGCCACCAGCAGAGATAACAGGGACACCGGGGAGCTGTTTTTT.

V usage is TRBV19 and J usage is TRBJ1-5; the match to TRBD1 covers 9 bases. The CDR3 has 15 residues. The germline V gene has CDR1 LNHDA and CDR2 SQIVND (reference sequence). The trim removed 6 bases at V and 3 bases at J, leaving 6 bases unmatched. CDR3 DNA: TGTGCCAGTAGCGGGCGGACAGGGGCCAATCAGCCCCAGCATTTT. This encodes CASSGRTGANQPQHF.

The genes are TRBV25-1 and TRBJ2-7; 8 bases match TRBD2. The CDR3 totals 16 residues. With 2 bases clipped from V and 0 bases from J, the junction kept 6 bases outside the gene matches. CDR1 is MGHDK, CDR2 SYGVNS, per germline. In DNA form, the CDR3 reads TGTGCCAGCAGTGAACAAGTAGCGGGAACCTCCTACGAGCAGTACTTC. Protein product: CASSEQVAGTSYEQYF.

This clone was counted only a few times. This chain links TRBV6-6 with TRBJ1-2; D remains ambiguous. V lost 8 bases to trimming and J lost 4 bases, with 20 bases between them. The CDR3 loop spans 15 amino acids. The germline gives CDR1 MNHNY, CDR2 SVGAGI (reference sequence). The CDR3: CASGSREGGSYGYTF. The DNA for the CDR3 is TGTGCCAGCGGTAGTAGGGAGGGAGGGTCCTATGGCTACACCTTC.

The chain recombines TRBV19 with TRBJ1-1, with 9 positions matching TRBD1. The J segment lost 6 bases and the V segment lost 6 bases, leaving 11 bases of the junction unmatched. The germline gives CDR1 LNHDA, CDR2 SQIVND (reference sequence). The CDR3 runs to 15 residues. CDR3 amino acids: CASRGWDREDSEAFF. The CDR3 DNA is TGTGCCAGTAGGGGATGGGACAGGGAGGACTCTGAAGCTTTCTTT.

The CDR3 DNA follows: TGTGCCAGCAGTGAACTCGGACAGGGGTTATCACCCCTCCACTTT. This translates into CASSELGQGLSPLHF. V usage is TRBV2 and J usage is TRBJ1-6, with 9 bases aligning to TRBD1. This CDR3 has 15 residues. The V gene's germline CDR1 is SNHLY and CDR2 FYNNEI. V was clipped by 2 bases and J by 10 bases; unmatched bases: 6.

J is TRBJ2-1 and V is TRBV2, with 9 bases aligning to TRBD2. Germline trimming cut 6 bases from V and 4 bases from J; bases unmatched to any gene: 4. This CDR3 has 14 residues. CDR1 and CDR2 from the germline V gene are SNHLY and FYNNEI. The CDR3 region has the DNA TGTGCCAGCAGCGGGACTAGCAGATACAATGAGCAGTTCTTC. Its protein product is CASSGTSRYNEQFF.

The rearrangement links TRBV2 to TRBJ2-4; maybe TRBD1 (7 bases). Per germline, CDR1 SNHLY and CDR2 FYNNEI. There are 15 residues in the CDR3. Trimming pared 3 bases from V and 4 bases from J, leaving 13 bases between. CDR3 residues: CASSEEGAAKNIQYF. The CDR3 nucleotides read TGTGCCAGCAGTGAGGAGGGGGCGGCAAAAAACATTCAGTACTTC.

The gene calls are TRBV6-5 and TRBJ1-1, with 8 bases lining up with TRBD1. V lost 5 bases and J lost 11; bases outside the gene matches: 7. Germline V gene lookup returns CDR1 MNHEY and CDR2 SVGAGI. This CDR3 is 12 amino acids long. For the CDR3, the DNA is TGTGCCAGCAGTCCCCGACAGGGGAATGCTTTCTTT. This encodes CASSPRQGNAFF.

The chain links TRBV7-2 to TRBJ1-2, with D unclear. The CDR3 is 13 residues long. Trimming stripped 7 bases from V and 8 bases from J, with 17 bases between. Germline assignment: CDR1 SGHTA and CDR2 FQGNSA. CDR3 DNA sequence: TGTGCCAGCACCGTTAGGAACTTGAAAGGCTACACCTTC. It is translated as CASTVRNLKGYTF.